The clone carrying this T cell receptor beta chain was observed a few times. The record originates from a study of low-dose radiotherapy and immunotherapy resistance in tumors. Study-wide context: Those assigned to Cohort 2 were treated with 1 Gy per fraction every two weeks (13 Gy in total over 26 weeks).

Priming of first-strand cDNA relied on TRAV- and TRBV-specific primers (covering alpha and beta chains). TCR amplification used 20 to 25 PCR cycles, a constant-region primer and a V-primer adapter. TCRdb itself ran the reads through MiXCR, one entry per CDR3 protein. The profile shows about 82,000 distinct CDR3 sequences, 15% to 20% of them singletons. Time point here: before trial treatment. From germline, CDR1 is LGHDT and CDR2 YNNKEL (reference sequence). V lost 1 base and J lost 0, with 10 bases in between. CDR3 length equals 16 residues. This receptor was taken from a male donor with prostate cancer. Sequenced here: PBMCs, sampled before treatment. The genes are TRBV3-1 and TRBJ2-1, with D maybe TRBD2 (5 bases). The CDR3 DNA reads TGTGCCAGCAGCCAAGGTAGCGCGAGCTCCTACAATGAGCAGTTCTTC. It translates to CASSQGSASSYNEQFF.